This T cell receptor beta chain comes out of a study of CD8+CD57+ T cells in acquired aplastic anemia. Across the whole study: An average of 3.2 ug of DNA was obtained from sorted CD4+ and CD8+ cells.

This clonotype was observed at least ten times. All sequencing subjects had displayed CD8+CD57+ cell expansion on flow cytometry. Severe acquired aplastic anemia was diagnosed in all patients. No patient had been given any therapy when blood was sampled. The template used for profiling TCR beta VDJ and CDR3 was genomic DNA. TCRdb used MiXCR to reprocess the reads, holding one entry per CDR3 protein. Among 150,000 to 200,000 distinct CDR3 sequences, roughly 48% were seen once, and the ten largest hold 0.85% to 1.3%. Trimming removed 6 bases from V and 0 bases from J; junction bases left unmatched: 9. This CDR3 is built from 16 residues. In germline, CDR1 is MNHNS, CDR2 SASEGT.

The sequencing input was sorted CD4+, CD8+, or CD8+CD57+ T cells (not recorded which) from PBMCs. This rearrangement joins TRBV6-1 to TRBJ2-7; 9 nucleotides align to TRBD1. This TCR came from a human donor with aplastic anemia. CDR3: CASRLSWGQGSYEQYF. CDR3 in DNA: TGTGCCAGCAGACTATCATGGGGACAGGGCTCCTACGAGCAGTACTTC.